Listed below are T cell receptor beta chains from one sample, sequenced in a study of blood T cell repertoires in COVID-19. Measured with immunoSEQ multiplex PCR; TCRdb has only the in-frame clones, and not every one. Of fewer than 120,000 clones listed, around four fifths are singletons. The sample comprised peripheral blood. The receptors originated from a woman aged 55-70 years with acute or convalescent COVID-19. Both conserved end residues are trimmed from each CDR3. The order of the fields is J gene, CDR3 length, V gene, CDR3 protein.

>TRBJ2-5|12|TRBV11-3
ASSLVREMQTQY
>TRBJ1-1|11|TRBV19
ASRLDRGVEAF
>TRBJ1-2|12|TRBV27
ASSPWSVPGGYT
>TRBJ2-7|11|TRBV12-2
ASRSFSTGEQY
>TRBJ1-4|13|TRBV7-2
ASSLATGTGEKLF
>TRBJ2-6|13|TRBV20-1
SASSGNAGANVLT
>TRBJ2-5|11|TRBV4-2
ASSQDGRETQY
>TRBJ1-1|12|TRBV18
ASSPQVGASEAF
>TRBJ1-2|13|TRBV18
ASSPQTGTVKGYT
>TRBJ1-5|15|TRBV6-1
ASSADRVWGGNQPQH
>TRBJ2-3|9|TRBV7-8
ASTSTDTQY
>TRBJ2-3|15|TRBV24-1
ATSDLERGGDTDTQY
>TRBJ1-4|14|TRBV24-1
ATAIPGFGSNEKLF
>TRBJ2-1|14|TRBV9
ASSVGTTHLNNEQF
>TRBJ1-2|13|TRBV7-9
ASRRTGRANYGYT
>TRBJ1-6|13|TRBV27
ASQRSGAFNSPLH
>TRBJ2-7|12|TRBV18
ASSQRTSDYEQY
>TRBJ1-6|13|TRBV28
ASSLSAGPHLTLH
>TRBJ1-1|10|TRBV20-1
SASRDVVEAF
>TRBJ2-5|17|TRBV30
AWSPQRGSSGLMGETQY
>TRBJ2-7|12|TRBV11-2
ASSLVGRDYEQY
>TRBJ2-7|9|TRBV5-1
ASSLYYEQY
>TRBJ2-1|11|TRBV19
ASGTGTYNEQF
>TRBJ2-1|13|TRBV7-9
ASSSSLAGSPEQF
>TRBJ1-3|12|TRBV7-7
ASSPTVSGNTIY
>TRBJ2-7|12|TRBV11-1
ASSLMARVYEQY
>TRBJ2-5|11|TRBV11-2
ASSSSGAETQY
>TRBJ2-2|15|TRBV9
ASSTHSGGANTGELF
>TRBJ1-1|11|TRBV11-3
ASSLDRGTEAF
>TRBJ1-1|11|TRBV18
ASSPGTGAEAF
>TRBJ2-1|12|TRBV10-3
AISDETAPNEQF
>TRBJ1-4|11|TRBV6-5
ASSLRAREKLF
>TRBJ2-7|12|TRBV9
ASSGDSPPYEQY
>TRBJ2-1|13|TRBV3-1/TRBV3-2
ASSSSGLIPGEQF
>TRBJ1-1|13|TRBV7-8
ASSLLGQGLTEAF
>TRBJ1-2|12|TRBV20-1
SASGHQVSQGYT
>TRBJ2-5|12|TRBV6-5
ASSYSSGTFDQY
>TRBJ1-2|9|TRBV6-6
ASTGDYGYT
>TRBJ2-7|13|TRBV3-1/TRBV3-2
ASSNRDSDSYEQY
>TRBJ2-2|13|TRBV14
ASSRLAGPTGELF
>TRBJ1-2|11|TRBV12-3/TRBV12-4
ASSFPLAAGYT
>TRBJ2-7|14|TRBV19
ASSITTAGLPYEQY